These T cell receptor beta chains were read from a single sample in a study of memory CD4+ T cells and cytomegalovirus serostatus. Profiling relied on immunoSEQ multiplex PCR, and the TCRdb table lists in-frame clones only, not all of them. The top ten hold 2% to 3% of the sample, which has 70,000 to 90,000 clones, approximately 78% seen once. The sample was memory CD4+ T cells from blood. The receptors were gathered from an adult in good health and CMV-seropositive. Each CDR3 is given with its conserved first and last residue. The D gene is left open where the match is weak. The size of a clone is reported for some rows only, either as once, few or many, or as a class for expanded clones.

clone_size j_call d_call v_call cdr3_length cdr3_nt cdr3_aa
NA TRBJ1-3 NA TRBV7-9 13 TGTGCCAGCAGCTTAAACCCCGGAAACACCATATATTTT CASSLNPGNTIYF
NA TRBJ1-1 TRBD1 TRBV4-1 16 TGCGCCAGCAGCCCACAGGGGAAGATTCCGAACACTGAAGCTTTCTTT CASSPQGKIPNTEAFF
once TRBJ1-4 NA TRBV28 15 TGTGCCAGCAGTTTTAGTACAGCAACTAATGAAAAACTGTTTTTT CASSFSTATNEKLFF
NA TRBJ2-2 NA TRBV27 16 TGTGCCAGCAGTTTATCTCGCGTTTTGAACACCGGGGAGCTGTTTTTT CASSLSRVLNTGELFF
NA TRBJ2-1 TRBD2 TRBV2 15 TGTGCCAGCAGTGTGACTAGCGGCAGTTACAATGAGCAGTTCTTC CASSVTSGSYNEQFF
NA TRBJ1-2 TRBD1 TRBV28 15 TGTGCCAGCAGTTTGGGGACAGTCCGTAACTATGGCTACACCTTC CASSLGTVRNYGYTF
NA TRBJ2-7 NA TRBV19 15 TGTGCCAGTAGTACGATGGGGCAGGGGTCCTACGAGCAGTACTTC CASSTMGQGSYEQYF
NA TRBJ2-3 TRBD2 TRBV4-3 17 TGCGCCAGCAGCCAAGGGGATGGGGGAGGGCCTGGGGATACGCAGTATTTT CASSQGDGGGPGDTQYF
NA TRBJ2-2 TRBD2 TRBV6-1 13 TGTGCCAGTTCGACTAGCGAGGCCGGGGAGCTGTTTTTT CASSTSEAGELFF
NA TRBJ2-5 NA TRBV11-3 14 TGTGCCAGCAGCCCACAGGGAGTGGGGGAGACCCAGTACTTC CASSPQGVGETQYF
NA TRBJ2-1 NA TRBV29-1 12 TGCAGCGTTGAAGGTTGGAACAATGAGCAGTTCTTC CSVEGWNNEQFF
NA TRBJ2-3 TRBD2 TRBV6-5 16 TGTGCCAGCAGTTACTCCCTAGCGGGAGCCCCAGATACGCAGTATTTT CASSYSLAGAPDTQYF
few TRBJ1-1 NA TRBV18 14 TGTGCCAGCTCACCAAGAGTTGGGGACACTGAAGCTTTCTTT CASSPRVGDTEAFF
NA TRBJ2-7 TRBD1 TRBV6-6 11 TGTGCCAGCAGGGACAGGTACGAGCAGTACTTC CASRDRYEQYF
NA TRBJ1-2 NA TRBV21-1 13 TGTGCCAGCAGCAAAGTTCTGGGCTATGGCTACACCTTC CASSKVLGYGYTF
NA TRBJ2-3 NA TRBV5-1 12 TGCGCCAGCAGCTTGGACCCCTTTACGCAGTATTTT CASSLDPFTQYF
NA TRBJ2-1 NA TRBV9 17 TGTGCCAGCAGCGTAGGTGGTGGCGGGAACAGGTACAATGAGCAGTTCTTC CASSVGGGGNRYNEQFF
NA TRBJ1-1 NA TRBV19 13 TGTGCCAGTAGTGCCAACAGAAAAACTGAAGCTTTCTTT CASSANRKTEAFF
NA TRBJ2-2 NA TRBV7-9 14 TGTGCCAGCAGCTCATCGACTAGTCCCGGGGAGCTGTTTTTT CASSSSTSPGELFF
few TRBJ2-1 TRBD2 TRBV7-2 13 TGTGCCAGCAGCTTATTCCCCCGGGGGGGCCAGTTCTTC CASSLFPRGGQFF
few TRBJ1-1 NA TRBV7-9 14 TGTGCCAGCAGCTTAGCCTCGGCGGGAACTGAAGCTTTCTTT CASSLASAGTEAFF
NA TRBJ2-1 TRBD2 TRBV6-1 16 TGTGCCAGCAGTGGCTCTCGGGAGGGGGGGGACAATGAGCAGTTCTTC CASSGSREGGDNEQFF
NA TRBJ2-2 TRBD2 TRBV4-3 15 TGCGCCAGAGGGACTAGCGATACGTACACCGGGGAGCTGTTTTTT CARGTSDTYTGELFF
NA TRBJ1-1 NA TRBV5-1 17 TGCGCCAGCAGCCCGGAGGCCCGGGACGCATGGAACACTGAAGCTTTCTTT CASSPEARDAWNTEAFF
NA TRBJ2-3 TRBD2 TRBV6-4 16 TGTGCCAGCAGTGACTCTGCGGGGGGTAGGGCAGATACGCAGTATTTT CASSDSAGGRADTQYF
NA TRBJ1-2 NA TRBV5-1 16 TGCGCCAGCAGCTTGGAGGTCCCACCGGGAACATATGGCTACACCTTC CASSLEVPPGTYGYTF
few TRBJ1-1 NA TRBV6-5 14 TGTGCCAGCAGTTACTCGCAGGGAACCACTGAAGCTTTCTTT CASSYSQGTTEAFF
NA TRBJ2-5 NA TRBV9 14 TGTGCCAGCAGCGTATATGGGGATCAAGAGACCCAGTACTTC CASSVYGDQETQYF
once TRBJ2-6 TRBD2 TRBV10-2 16 TGCGCCAGCGGGGCGGGAGGGGGGGCTGGGGCCAACGTCCTGACTTTC CASGAGGGAGANVLTF
NA TRBJ2-7 NA TRBV7-9 14 TGTGCCAGCACCTATGAGCGTCAGATATACGAGCAGTACTTC CASTYERQIYEQYF
NA TRBJ2-5 TRBD2 TRBV5-1 14 TGCGCCAGCTCCGGGACTAGCGCGCAAGAGACCCAGTACTTC CASSGTSAQETQYF
few TRBJ1-2 NA TRBV14 14 TGTGCCAGCAGCCCCAGCAGGCTGACCTATGGCTACACCTTC CASSPSRLTYGYTF
NA TRBJ1-5 TRBD1 TRBV28 14 TGTGCCAGCAGTTACCGGGACAGGTGGTGGCCCCAGCATTTT CASSYRDRWWPQHF
NA TRBJ2-5 NA TRBV6-1 15 TGTGCCAGCAGTGCTTATAGCGAGGGGGGAGAGACCCAGTACTTC CASSAYSEGGETQYF
NA TRBJ1-1 NA TRBV7-2 13 TGTGCCAGCAGCACACAGGGAAACACTGAAGCTTTCTTT CASSTQGNTEAFF
NA TRBJ2-2 NA TRBV6-6 15 TGTGCCAGCAGCCCTCTGGGGGATGACACCGGGGAGCTGTTTTTT CASSPLGDDTGELFF
NA TRBJ2-3 TRBD2 TRBV5-1 18 TGCGCCAGCAGCTTGGAGGGGACTAGCGGGATCGGGAAAGATACGCAGTATTTT CASSLEGTSGIGKDTQYF
NA TRBJ2-1 NA TRBV18 15 TGTGCCAGCTCACCAGACTTAACTAGAGGTGGTGAGCAGTTCTTC CASSPDLTRGGEQFF
NA TRBJ1-3 NA TRBV5-1 13 TGCGCCAGCAGCTTGGGGCCTGGAAACACCATATATTTT CASSLGPGNTIYF
few TRBJ2-2 TRBD2 TRBV9 16 TGTGCCAGCAGCGTAGATCCGGGGGGTGTTTCCGGGGAGCTGTTTTTT CASSVDPGGVSGELFF
NA TRBJ1-1 NA TRBV28 15 TGTGCCAGCAGTGCCGTCCCTGGAGGGAGTACTGAAGCTTTCTTT CASSAVPGGSTEAFF
NA TRBJ2-3 NA TRBV4-2 16 TGTGCCAGCAGCCAAGATGCCGGGGCCAGAACAGATACGCAGTATTTT CASSQDAGARTDTQYF
few TRBJ1-5 TRBD1 TRBV19 16 TGTGCCAGTAGTAAAGCCGGGACAGTGAGCAATCAGCCCCAGCATTTT CASSKAGTVSNQPQHF
few TRBJ1-2 NA TRBV18 14 TGTGCCAGCTCACAGAATAGAGGGCGTGAGGGCTACACCTTC CASSQNRGREGYTF
NA TRBJ2-1 NA TRBV30 13 TGTGCCTGGAGTGTTTCGGCCAACTCGCGGCAGTTCTTC CAWSVSANSRQFF
NA TRBJ2-3 NA TRBV27 16 TGTGCCACCCAAGCCTTGGGGACGGGGACCACAGATACGCAGTATTTT CATQALGTGTTDTQYF
once TRBJ2-3 NA TRBV28 15 TGTGCCAGCAGTCGACCCTCGGGGGCGGGAGATACGCAGTATTTT CASSRPSGAGDTQYF
NA TRBJ1-5 NA TRBV5-1 15 TGCGCCAGCAGCTTGGACGGGGGCCGGGATCAGCCCCAGCATTTT CASSLDGGRDQPQHF